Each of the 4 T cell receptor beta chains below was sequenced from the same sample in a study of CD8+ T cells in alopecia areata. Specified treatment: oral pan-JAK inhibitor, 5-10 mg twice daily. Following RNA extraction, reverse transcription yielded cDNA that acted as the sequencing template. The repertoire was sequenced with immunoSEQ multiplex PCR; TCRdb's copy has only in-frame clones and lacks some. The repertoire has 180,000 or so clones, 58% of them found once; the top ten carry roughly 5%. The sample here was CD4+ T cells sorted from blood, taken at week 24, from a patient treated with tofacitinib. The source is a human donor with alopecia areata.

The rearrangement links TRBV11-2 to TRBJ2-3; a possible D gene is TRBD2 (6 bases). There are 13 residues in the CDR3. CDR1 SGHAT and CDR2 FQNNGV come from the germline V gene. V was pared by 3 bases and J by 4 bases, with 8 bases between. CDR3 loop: CASSFGGADTQYF. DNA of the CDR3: TGTGCCAGCAGCTTCGGCGGGGCAGATACGCAGTATTTT.

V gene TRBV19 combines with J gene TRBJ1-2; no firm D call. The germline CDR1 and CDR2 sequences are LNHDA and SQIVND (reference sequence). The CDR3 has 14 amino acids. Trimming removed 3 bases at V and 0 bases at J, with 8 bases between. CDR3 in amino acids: CASSIAASNYGYTF. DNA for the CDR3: TGTGCCAGTAGTATCGCAGCGTCTAACTATGGCTACACCTTC.

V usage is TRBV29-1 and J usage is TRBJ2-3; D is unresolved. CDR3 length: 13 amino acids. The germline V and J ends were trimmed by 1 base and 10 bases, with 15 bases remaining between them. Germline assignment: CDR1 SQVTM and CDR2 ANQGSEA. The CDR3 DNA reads TGCAGCGTTGAAGGTAGGACGGGCTTGCCGCAGTATTTT. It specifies CSVEGRTGLPQYF.

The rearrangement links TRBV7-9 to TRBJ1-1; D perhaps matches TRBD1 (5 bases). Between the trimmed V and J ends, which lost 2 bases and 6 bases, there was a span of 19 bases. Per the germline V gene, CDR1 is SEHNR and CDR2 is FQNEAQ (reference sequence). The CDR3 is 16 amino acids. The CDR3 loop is CASSLWAGRDPPEAFF. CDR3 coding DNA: TGTGCCAGCAGCTTATGGGCAGGGAGGGACCCACCTGAAGCTTTCTTT.